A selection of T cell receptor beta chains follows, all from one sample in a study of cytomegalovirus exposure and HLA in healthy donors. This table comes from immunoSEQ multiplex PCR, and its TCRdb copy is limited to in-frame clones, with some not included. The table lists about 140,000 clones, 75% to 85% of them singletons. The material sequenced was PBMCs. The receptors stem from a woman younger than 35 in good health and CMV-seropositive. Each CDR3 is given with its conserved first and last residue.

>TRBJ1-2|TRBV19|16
CASGEPGQGYSYGYTF
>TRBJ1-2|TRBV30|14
CAWSAGTQRGGYTF
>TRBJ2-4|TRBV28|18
CASRTRDRGPQAKNIQYF
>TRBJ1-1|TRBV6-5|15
CASRFSGTGNTEAFF
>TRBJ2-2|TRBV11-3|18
CASSLGPTGGTNTGELFF
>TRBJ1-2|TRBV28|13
CASSSDRKYGYTF
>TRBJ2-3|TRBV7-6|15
CASSSGTGGADTQYF
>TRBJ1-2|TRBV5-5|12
CASSPLVGGYTF
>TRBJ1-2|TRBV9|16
CASSAQPGQGADGYTF
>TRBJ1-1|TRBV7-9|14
CASTLPQAVSEAFF
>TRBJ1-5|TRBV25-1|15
CASSAPGMGNQPQHF
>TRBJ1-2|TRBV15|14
CATSGYQGADGYTF
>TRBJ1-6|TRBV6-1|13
CASSEAEGSPLHF
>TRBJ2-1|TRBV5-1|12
CASSLLINEQFF
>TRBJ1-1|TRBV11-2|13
CASSFGHFTEAFF
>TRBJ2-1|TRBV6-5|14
CASTPGGTNNEQFF
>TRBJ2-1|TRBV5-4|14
CASSLGQGRSEQFF
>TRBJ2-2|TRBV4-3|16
CASSQKPGLVTGELFF
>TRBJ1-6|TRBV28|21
CASSVLTLSQGPGMMNSPLHF
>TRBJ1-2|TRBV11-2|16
CASSPPPSQGSYGYTF
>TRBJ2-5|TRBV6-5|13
CASSYPGLETQYF
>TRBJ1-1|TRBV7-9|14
CASSLEGANTEAFF
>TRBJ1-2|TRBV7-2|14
CASSLTTGDYGYTF
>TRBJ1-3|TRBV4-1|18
CASSQGFRELSAGNTIYF
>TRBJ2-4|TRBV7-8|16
CASSLNRGLKKNIQYF
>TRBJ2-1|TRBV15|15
CATRPNRGSYNEQFF
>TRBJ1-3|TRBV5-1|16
CASSLPLSGSGNTIYF
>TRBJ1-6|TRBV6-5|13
CASTYGTGSPLHF
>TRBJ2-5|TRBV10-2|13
CASSDAHRDRGYF
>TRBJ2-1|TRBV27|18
CASSSRTGTSGGNNEQFF
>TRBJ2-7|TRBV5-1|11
CASRGGYEQYF
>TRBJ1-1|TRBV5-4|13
CASRADRGGEAFF
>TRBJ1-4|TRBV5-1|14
CASSFQGSDEKLFF
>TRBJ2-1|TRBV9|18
CASSAKITSSSAYNEQFF
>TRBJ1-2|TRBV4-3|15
CASSPRTGGWDGYTF
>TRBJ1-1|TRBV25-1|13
CASSARGGTEAFF
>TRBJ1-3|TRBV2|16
CASSTLEGIAGNTIYF